These 17 T cell receptor beta chains originate from one sample sequenced in a study of blood T cell repertoires in COVID-19. The data were produced by immunoSEQ multiplex PCR, yet TCRdb's version contains in-frame clones alone and is incomplete. The sample comprises about 160,000 clones, over 75% of which are singletons, and about 1.2% rests with the top ten. Source material: peripheral blood. These receptors were taken from a man between 60 and 75 years old who had recovered from COVID-19.

The J gene is TRBJ2-2, the V gene TRBV18; weak D call: TRBD2 (6 bases). The V and J ends lost 2 bases and 2 bases respectively, with 12 bases between them. Germline values: CDR1 KGHSH, CDR2 LQKENI. There are 16 residues in the CDR3. The CDR3 DNA is TGTGCCAGCTCACCAGGTCCGGGGGTTAACACCGGGGAGCTGTTTTTT. Its protein product is CASSPGPGVNTGELFF.

The chain recombines TRBV7-9 with TRBJ2-1, with TRBD1 matching 8 bases. Losses at the gene ends were 3 bases for V and 1 base for J; bases not matched to a gene: 5. The CDR3 totals 16 residues. CDR1 and CDR2 from the germline V gene are SEHNR and FQNEAQ (reference sequence). This CDR3 is CASSLLQGVSYNEQFF. DNA for the CDR3: TGTGCCAGCAGCTTGCTACAGGGGGTGTCCTACAATGAGCAGTTCTTC.

The chain employs TRBV7-9 and TRBJ2-2; 8 nucleotides match TRBD1. This CDR3 region has 15 residues. V was clipped by 5 bases and J by 4 bases; unmatched bases: 6. Germline-derived CDR1 and CDR2 are SEHNR and FQNEAQ (reference sequence). CDR3 coding DNA: TGTGCCAGCAGCGGACAGGGAGTCAGCACCGGGGAGCTGTTTTTT. Encoded protein: CASSGQGVSTGELFF.

The J gene is TRBJ1-5, the V gene TRBV27; D perhaps matches TRBD1 (6 bases). Germline CDR1 and CDR2: MNHEY and SMNVEV (reference sequence). Trimming pared 4 bases from V and 4 bases from J, leaving 8 bases between. The CDR3 consists of 13 residues. For the CDR3, the DNA is TGTGCCAGCAGTTGGGACACTAATCAGCCCCAGCATTTT. Protein: CASSWDTNQPQHF.

The V gene is TRBV19, the J gene TRBJ1-4; maybe TRBD1 (5 bases). The CDR3 has 15 amino acids. CDR1 LNHDA and CDR2 SQIVND come from the germline V gene (reference sequence). V gave up 1 base and J gave up 0 bases, with 6 bases separating them. Here the CDR3 reads CASSIAGATNEKLFF. As DNA, the CDR3 is TGTGCCAGTAGTATAGCGGGGGCAACTAATGAAAAACTGTTTTTT.

On this clone itself: The junction and the germline gene differ at one end; a read error may be behind it. This chain uses TRBV7-7 with TRBJ2-3; 8 bases match TRBD2. The CDR3 consists of 16 residues. Germline CDR1 reads SSHAT; CDR2 reads FNYEAQ (reference sequence). CDR3 loop: CASSPRGGLGTDTQYF. The CDR3, as DNA: TGTGCTAGCAGCCCCCGGGGGGGACTCGGCACAGATACGCAGTATTTT.

J is TRBJ2-7 and V is TRBV30; a weak D match, TRBD1 (5 bases). V lost 5 bases to trimming and J lost 2 bases, with 10 bases between them. The CDR3 spans 12 residues. The germline V gene encodes CDR1 GTSNPN and CDR2 SVGIG (reference sequence). The CDR3 protein is CAWQTDPYEQYF. As DNA, the CDR3 is TGTGCCTGGCAGACAGACCCCTACGAGCAGTACTTC.

The V gene is TRBV25-1, the J gene TRBJ1-5; a weak D match, TRBD1 (5 bases). The CDR3 has 15 amino acids. The ends were cut back, 1 base at V and 5 bases at J, with 12 bases in the middle. CDR1 and CDR2 (germline): MGHDK, SYGVNS. The CDR3: CASSESGGGHQPQHF. For the CDR3, the DNA is TGTGCCAGCAGTGAATCGGGGGGAGGACATCAGCCCCAGCATTTT.

V is TRBV10-3 and J is TRBJ2-5, with D uncertain. This CDR3 has 13 residues. V lost 2 bases and J lost 5, with 9 bases in between. Germline V gives CDR1 ENHRY, CDR2 SYGVKD. The CDR3 nucleotides are TGTGCCATCAGTGAGCAAGTCCGGGAGACCCAGTACTTC. This translates into CAISEQVRETQYF.

The table lists this clone with a few counts. The chain carries TRBV5-4 and TRBJ2-1, with a tentative D call TRBD2 (6 bases). Trimming left V 3 bases short and J 9 bases short, with 10 bases between. CDR1 SGHNT and CDR2 YYREEE come from the germline V gene (reference sequence). This CDR3 is 12 amino acids long. The CDR3 coding sequence is TGTGCCAGCAGCTCCTACGGGGGTGAGCAGTTCTTC. Encoded protein: CASSSYGGEQFF.

V is TRBV7-2 and J is TRBJ2-7; 8 nucleotides align to TRBD2. The length of the CDR3 is 15 residues. The V gene's germline CDR1 is SGHTA and CDR2 FQGNSA. Unmatched junction bases numbered 7, after V lost 2 bases and J lost 4 bases. DNA for the CDR3: TGTGCCAGCAGCTTATGGCGGGGGGCGGATTACGAGCAGTACTTC. Translating gives CASSLWRGADYEQYF.

The sample holds one count of this clone. One base away lies a much larger clone, so this may be a sequencing read error. The same CDR3 can be traced to other DNA sequences in this sample. The V gene is TRBV7-2, the J gene TRBJ1-1; the D is unclear. CDR1 and CDR2 (germline): SGHTA, FQGNSA. The CDR3 is made up of 12 amino acids. Between the trimmed V and J ends, which lost 6 bases and 1 base, there was a span of 6 bases. CDR3 nucleotides: TGTGCCAGCAGTCGGGGGAACACTGAAGCTTTCTTT. Translating it yields CASSRGNTEAFF.

In its sample, this clone was seen once. This chain links TRBV19 with TRBJ2-4; weak D call: TRBD1 (6 bases). The CDR3 has 13 residues. The V end was cut by 7 bases, the J end by 6 bases, with 13 bases between. Germline V gives CDR1 LNHDA, CDR2 SQIVND (reference sequence). The CDR3 loop is CASTNRDRNIQYF. The CDR3 DNA is TGTGCCAGTACAAACAGGGACCGAAACATTCAGTACTTC.

The rearrangement joins TRBV5-4 to TRBJ1-1; 7 nucleotides line up with TRBD1. The junction had 8 bases not matched to a gene; V was cut back by 3 bases and J by 3 bases. The length of the CDR3 is 15 residues. CDR1 and CDR2 from the germline V gene are SGHNT and YYREEE (reference sequence). DNA for the CDR3: TGTGCCAGCAGCTCACCAACCCAGGGGGACACTGAAGCTTTCTTT. Translated, it gives CASSSPTQGDTEAFF.

This chain uses TRBV9 with TRBJ1-1, with TRBD1 matching 7 bases. CDR1 is SGDLS and CDR2 is YYNGEE in the germline V gene. This CDR3 comprises 13 residues. The V and J ends lost 3 bases and 3 bases, in that order; junction bases with no gene match: 2. The CDR3 DNA is TGTGCCAGCAGCGAAGGGACAGACACTGAAGCTTTCTTT. This translates into CASSEGTDTEAFF.

V usage is TRBV11-1 and J usage is TRBJ2-4, with 7 bases fitting TRBD2. V lost 4 bases, J lost 3 bases, and 6 bases stayed unmatched. Germline-derived CDR1 and CDR2 are SGHAT and FQDESV (reference sequence). CDR3 length: 15 residues. DNA of the CDR3: TGTGCCAGCAGCTCCCAGGCTAGCGGCAAAAACATTCAGTACTTC. Its protein product is CASSSQASGKNIQYF. Full variable domain (missing parts from reference TRBV11-1 and TRBJ2-4): EAEVAQSPRYKITEKSQAVAFWCDPISGHATLYWYRQILGQGPELLVQFQDESVVDDSQLPKDRFSAERLKGVDSTLKIQPAELGDSAMYLCASSSQASGKNIQYFGAGTRLSVL.

The chain recombines TRBV3-1 (or the pseudogene TRBV3-2) with TRBJ1-2; 9 bases are a match to TRBD1. Germline CDR1 reads LGHDT; CDR2 reads YNNKEL (reference sequence). The CDR3 has 15 amino acids. Trimming took 4 bases from V and 3 from J; bases not matched to a gene: 6. Here the CDR3 reads CASSLGQGLDYGYTF. In nucleotides, the CDR3 is TGTGCCAGCAGCCTAGGACAGGGGTTGGACTATGGCTACACCTTC.